The next 29 T cell receptor beta chains were all read from a single sample in a study of OX40 agonist ivuxolimab in advanced cancers. Repertoires were generated with immunoSEQ multiplex PCR, while TCRdb's copy carries only in-frame clones and drops some. The sample yields about 65,000 clones, around 87% seen once. The sample consisted of CD4+ or CD8+ T cells sorted from blood, taken in a trial of the OX40 agonist ivuxolimab. These receptors were obtained from an adult with an advanced solid tumor such as melanoma, head and neck, liver or kidney cancer.

The gene calls are TRBV18 and TRBJ2-7; 11 nucleotides align to TRBD1. The trim removed 4 bases at V and 2 bases at J, leaving 10 bases unmatched. Germline CDR1 KGHSH, CDR2 LQKENI. This CDR3 region has 17 residues. DNA of the CDR3: TGTGCCAGCTCACGTGGACAGGGGGCTGTCCTTACCTACGAGCAGTACTTC. It codes for CASSRGQGAVLTYEQYF.

The chain recombines TRBV7-8 with TRBJ2-5, with 8 bases identical to TRBD2. This CDR3 has 12 residues. The germline gives CDR1 SGHVS, CDR2 FQNEAQ. The V segment lost 5 bases and the J segment 5 bases; nucleotides outside the gene matches: 1. The CDR3 sequence: CASSRGGETQYF. CDR3 bases: TGTGCCAGCAGCCGGGGGGGGGAGACCCAGTACTTC.

CDR3 sequence: CASESGSRGRSETQYF. In DNA, the CDR3 is TGTGCCAGCGAGTCGGGAAGCAGGGGGCGATCAGAGACCCAGTACTTC. The genes are TRBV2 and TRBJ2-5, with 8 nucleotides matching TRBD1. V gave up 8 bases and J gave up 4 bases; unmatched junction bases: 15. CDR3 length: 16 residues. CDR1 and CDR2 from the germline V gene are SNHLY and FYNNEI. The full variable domain, rest sourced from reference TRBV2 and TRBJ2-5, is EPEVTQTPSHQVTQMGQEVILRCVPISNHLYFYWYRQILGQKVEFLVSFYNNEISEKSEIFDDQFSVERPDGSNFTLKIRSTKLEDSAMYFCASESGSRGRSETQYFGPGTRLLVL.

This chain links TRBV27 with TRBJ2-1; 11 bases are a match to TRBD2. The CDR3 has 16 residues. The J segment lost 0 bases and the V segment lost 6 bases, leaving 4 bases of the junction unmatched. Germline CDR1 and CDR2: MNHEY and SMNVEV (reference sequence). The CDR3 region is CASRLAGASSYNEQFF. CDR3 DNA sequence: TGTGCCAGCAGACTAGCGGGGGCGAGCTCCTACAATGAGCAGTTCTTC.

J is TRBJ2-1 and V is TRBV11-2; D tentatively reads TRBD1 or TRBD2 (5 bases each). The germline V gene has CDR1 SGHAT and CDR2 FQNNGV. Between the trimmed V and J ends, which lost 5 bases and 5 bases, there was a span of 19 bases. This CDR3 comprises 16 residues. CDR3 protein: CASSPRPELGDNEQFF. CDR3 nucleotides: TGTGCCAGCAGCCCTAGACCGGAACTGGGGGACAATGAGCAGTTCTTC.

The rearrangement links TRBV7-2 to TRBJ2-7, with TRBD2 as a possible D gene (7 bases). V shed 4 bases and J shed 3 bases, with 13 bases lying between them. The CDR3 has 14 residues. CDR1 and CDR2 (germline): SGHTA, FQGNSA. CDR3 in amino acids: CASSSGGVDYEQYF. The DNA for the CDR3 is TGTGCCAGCAGCTCGGGGGGCGTTGACTACGAGCAGTACTTC.

This chain uses TRBV30 with TRBJ2-3; 14 bases line up with TRBD2. Germline V gene data show CDR1 as GTSNPN and CDR2 as SVGIG (reference sequence). CDR3 length: 17 residues. The J segment lost 5 bases and the V segment lost 1 base, leaving 8 bases of the junction unmatched. The CDR3 DNA is TGTGCCTGGAGTGCGCCATGGGGACTAGCGGGGGAAGATACGCAGTATTTT. Its protein is CAWSAPWGLAGEDTQYF.

The rearrangement joins TRBV4-3 to TRBJ1-2; D may be TRBD1 (5 bases). The germline gives CDR1 LGHNA, CDR2 YSLEER. V gave up 0 bases and J gave up 6 bases, with 14 bases separating them. The CDR3 length is 15 residues. CDR3 in amino acids: CASSQEVLGGDGYTF. CDR3 bases: TGCGCCAGCAGCCAAGAGGTGCTGGGGGGGGATGGCTACACCTTC.

This sequence joins TRBV19 and TRBJ2-7; D perhaps matches TRBD1 (6 bases). This CDR3 comprises 14 residues. Between the trimmed V and J ends, which lost 4 bases and 1 base, there was a span of 11 bases. Germline CDR1 is LNHDA and CDR2 is SQIVND (reference sequence). This CDR3 reads CASSNSGTSYEQYF. CDR3 nucleotides: TGTGCCAGTAGTAACTCCGGGACATCCTACGAGCAGTACTTC.

V is TRBV6-4 and J is TRBJ2-7; the D is unclear. The CDR3 sequence is 14 residues long. Germline V lookup: CDR1 MRHNA, CDR2 SNTAGT. The germline V and J ends were trimmed by 6 bases and 6 bases, with 18 bases remaining between them. CDR3 DNA sequence: TGTGCCAGCAGCAAATTTCAAAGGGTCGGCGAGCAGTACTTC. This translates into CASSKFQRVGEQYF.

This chain uses TRBV28 with TRBJ1-1, with D perhaps TRBD1 (5 bases). The CDR3 covers 15 residues. In germline, CDR1 is MDHEN, CDR2 SYDVKM. The V and J ends lost 5 bases and 4 bases respectively, with 17 bases between them. The CDR3 DNA follows: TGTGCCAGCAGTCTCCGGGCAGGGTCTGGCACTGAAGCTTTCTTT. This sequence encodes CASSLRAGSGTEAFF.

This clone was picked up a small number of times. J is TRBJ1-3 and V is TRBV7-2; D perhaps matches TRBD1 (6 bases). V was shortened by 3 bases and J by 14 bases, with 14 bases between the two germline ends. The CDR3 sequence is 12 residues long. CDR1 is SGHTA and CDR2 is FQGNSA in the germline V gene. The CDR3 DNA sequence: TGTGCCAGCAGCTTTTTCGGACAGCCTGTATATTTT. The encoded protein is CASSFFGQPVYF.

This clone was recorded once. The genes are TRBV10-3 and TRBJ2-3, with 10 bases matching TRBD1. The CDR3 contains 14 residues. The ends lost 6 bases at V and 6 bases at J; junction bases unmatched: 6. Per the germline V gene, CDR1 is ENHRY and CDR2 is SYGVKD. CDR3 sequence reads: CAIRLGQGSDTQYF. Written as DNA, the CDR3 is TGTGCCATCAGACTGGGACAGGGGTCGGATACGCAGTATTTT.

The chain combines TRBV29-1 with TRBJ2-2; TRBD1 aligns across 11 bases. The CDR3 sequence is 13 residues long. V shed 4 bases and J 6 bases; nucleotides not matched to a gene: 1. The germline gives CDR1 SQVTM, CDR2 ANQGSEA. CDR3 sequence: CSVGTGGPGELFF. The CDR3 nucleotides are TGCAGCGTTGGGACAGGGGGCCCCGGGGAGCTGTTTTTT.

This clone was found once. The chain is built from TRBV30 and TRBJ1-2, with D perhaps TRBD1 (5 bases). Trimming left V 1 base short and J 1 base short, with 10 bases between. The CDR3 runs 14 residues. The germline gives CDR1 GTSNPN, CDR2 SVGIG (reference sequence). CDR3 region: CAWSGQYLNYGYTF. The CDR3 DNA sequence: TGTGCCTGGAGTGGACAGTACCTTAACTATGGCTACACCTTC.

In DNA, the CDR3 is TGTGCCTGGAGGCGGCCAGGGACAGGGGAATCTCAGCCCCAGCATTTT. Translating gives CAWRRPGTGESQPQHF. The V gene is TRBV30, the J gene TRBJ1-5; 10 bases fit TRBD1. Germline V gives CDR1 GTSNPN, CDR2 SVGIG (reference sequence). This CDR3 contains 16 residues. The V gene end was trimmed by 3 bases and the J gene end by 6 bases; junction bases not matched to a gene: 11.

The chain couples TRBV11-1 to TRBJ2-5; 8 bases map to TRBD1. CDR1 is SGHAT, CDR2 FQDESV, per germline (reference sequence). V lost 1 base and J lost 5; bases outside the gene matches: 6. This CDR3 spans 15 amino acids. In DNA form, the CDR3 reads TGTGCCAGCAGCTTAGTGGGGACAGGTCGGGAGACCCAGTACTTC. Translation: CASSLVGTGRETQYF.

This clone was seen only once. This chain links TRBV19 with TRBJ1-4; D not resolved. V gave up 7 bases and J gave up 5 bases, with 5 bases separating them. Germline loops: CDR1 LNHDA, CDR2 SQIVND (reference sequence). The CDR3 consists of 11 residues. CDR3 protein: CASTINEKLFF. The CDR3 region has the DNA TGTGCCAGTACCATAAATGAAAAACTGTTTTTT. Drawing the rest from reference TRBV19 and TRBJ1-4, the complete variable domain is DGGITQSPKYLFRKEGQNVTLSCEQNLNHDAMYWYRQDPGQGLRLIYYSQIVNDFQKGDIAEGYSVSREKKESFPLTVTSAQKNPTAFYLCASTINEKLFFGSGTQLSVL.

This clone was observed a single time. The chain uses TRBV7-8 and TRBJ1-2, with D unresolved. Germline CDR1 SGHVS, CDR2 FQNEAQ. The CDR3 spans 13 residues. V lost 3 bases and J lost 5, with 10 bases in between. CDR3 DNA sequence: TGTGCCAGCAGCTTTGTCGACTTATATGGCTACACCTTC. It specifies CASSFVDLYGYTF.

V usage is TRBV18 and J usage is TRBJ2-5; D gene ambiguous. The CDR3 loop spans 14 amino acids. V lost 6 bases to trimming and J lost 2 bases, with 13 bases between them. Germline V gene data show CDR1 as KGHSH and CDR2 as LQKENI. Here the CDR3 DNA reads TGTGCCAGCTCCCCGTCCTTGGGGCAAGAGACCCAGTACTTC. Its protein product is CASSPSLGQETQYF. Based on the CDR3 plus reference TRBV18 and TRBJ2-5, the full variable domain is NAGVMQNPRHLVRRRGQEARLRCSPMKGHSHVYWYRQLPEEGLKFMVYLQKENIIDESGMPKERFSAEFPKEGPSILRIQQVVRGDSAAYFCASSPSLGQETQYFGPGTRLLVL.

The chain employs TRBV6-6 and TRBJ1-5; tentatively, D is TRBD1 (5 bases). Germline CDR1 MNHNY, CDR2 SVGAGI (reference sequence). CDR3 length: 14 amino acids. With 8 bases removed from V and 0 bases from J, the gap between germline ends came to 11 bases. In DNA, the CDR3 is TGTGCCAGCCGGGGCGAGAATAGCAATCAGCCCCAGCATTTT. Residues: CASRGENSNQPQHF.

The chain uses TRBV4-1 and TRBJ1-4; the match to TRBD1 covers 8 bases. The V segment lost 2 bases and the J segment 8 bases; nucleotides outside the gene matches: 10. CDR1 and CDR2 from the germline V gene are MGHRA and YSYEKL. The CDR3 extends over 16 amino acids. The CDR3: CASSQPTGGRKEKLFF. The DNA for the CDR3 is TGCGCCAGCAGCCAACCTACAGGGGGACGGAAAGAAAAACTGTTTTTT.

This clone appeared a single time. A junction boundary mismatches the germline segment, possibly from a read error. The chain uses TRBV29-1 and TRBJ1-2; D unclear. The length of the CDR3 is 12 residues. Germline V gene sequence: CDR1 SQVTM, CDR2 ANQGSEA. The CDR3 DNA is TGCAGCGTTTTGAGCCACCACTACGGCTACACCTTC. Translation: CSVLSHHYGYTF.

This clone was picked up a small number of times. Written as DNA, the CDR3 is TGTGCCTGGAGTGTGGAACGGGGGAACACTGAAGCTTTCTTT. Protein: CAWSVERGNTEAFF. The chain combines TRBV30 with TRBJ1-1; unclear D gene. Germline V gene data show CDR1 as GTSNPN and CDR2 as SVGIG (reference sequence). V was shortened by 0 bases and J by 1 base, with 9 bases between the two germline ends. The CDR3 runs to 14 residues.

This rearrangement joins TRBV29-1 to TRBJ2-2, with 11 bases identical to TRBD1. The V gene's germline CDR1 is SQVTM and CDR2 ANQGSEA. Losses at the gene ends were 5 bases for V and 5 bases for J; bases not matched to a gene: 7. The CDR3 is made up of 15 amino acids. DNA for the CDR3: TGCAGCGTTTCGGGACAGGGGGTTCTGACCGGGGAGCTGTTTTTT. This sequence encodes CSVSGQGVLTGELFF.

The chain employs TRBV7-2 and TRBJ2-7, with 8 bases aligning to TRBD2. J was trimmed by 3 bases and V by 5 bases; bases with no gene match: 6. This CDR3 has 14 residues. Per germline, CDR1 SGHTA and CDR2 FQGNSA. CDR3 DNA: TGTGCCAGCAGCGTCGGGGGGGCTCGCTACGAGCAGTACTTC. It encodes CASSVGGARYEQYF.

The chain couples TRBV2 to TRBJ2-7; weak D call: TRBD2 (6 bases). Germline V gene sequence: CDR1 SNHLY, CDR2 FYNNEI. V was pared by 5 bases and J by 1 base, with 12 bases between. CDR3 length: 14 amino acids. Here the CDR3 reads CASSSGGISYEQYF. The CDR3 coding sequence is TGTGCCAGCAGTAGCGGCGGGATTTCCTACGAGCAGTACTTC.

The J gene is TRBJ2-4, the V gene TRBV10-1, with D possibly being TRBD1 or TRBD2 (5 bases each). Between the trimmed V and J ends, which lost 3 bases and 7 bases, there was a span of 13 bases. Germline CDR1 reads WNHNN; CDR2 reads SYGVQD (reference sequence). This CDR3 comprises 14 residues. The CDR3 nucleotides are TGCGCCAGCAGTGATTGGGACCGGATGAACATTCAGTACTTC. It codes for CASSDWDRMNIQYF.

The chain employs TRBV15 and TRBJ2-5; D not resolved. The CDR3 is 13 residues long. V gave up 0 bases and J gave up 5 bases, with 7 bases separating them. Germline assignment: CDR1 LNHNV and CDR2 YYDKDF (reference sequence). CDR3 DNA sequence: TGTGCCACCAGCAGAGATGTCCGGGAGACCCAGTACTTC. Translating gives CATSRDVRETQYF.